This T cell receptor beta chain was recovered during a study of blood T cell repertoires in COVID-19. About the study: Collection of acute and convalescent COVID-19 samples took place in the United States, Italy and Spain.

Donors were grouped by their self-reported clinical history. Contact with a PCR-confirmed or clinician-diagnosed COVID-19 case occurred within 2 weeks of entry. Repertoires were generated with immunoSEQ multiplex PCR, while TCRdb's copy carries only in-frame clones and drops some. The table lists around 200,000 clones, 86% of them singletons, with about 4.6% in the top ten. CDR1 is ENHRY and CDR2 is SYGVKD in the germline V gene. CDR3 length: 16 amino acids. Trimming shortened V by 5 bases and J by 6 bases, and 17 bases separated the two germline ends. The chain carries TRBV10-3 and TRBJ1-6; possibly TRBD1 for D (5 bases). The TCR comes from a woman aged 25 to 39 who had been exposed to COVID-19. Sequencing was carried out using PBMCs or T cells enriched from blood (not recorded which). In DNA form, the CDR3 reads TGTGCCATCAGTCAAATCCTAGGGGCTGGTAATTCACCCCTCCACTTT. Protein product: CAISQILGAGNSPLHF.